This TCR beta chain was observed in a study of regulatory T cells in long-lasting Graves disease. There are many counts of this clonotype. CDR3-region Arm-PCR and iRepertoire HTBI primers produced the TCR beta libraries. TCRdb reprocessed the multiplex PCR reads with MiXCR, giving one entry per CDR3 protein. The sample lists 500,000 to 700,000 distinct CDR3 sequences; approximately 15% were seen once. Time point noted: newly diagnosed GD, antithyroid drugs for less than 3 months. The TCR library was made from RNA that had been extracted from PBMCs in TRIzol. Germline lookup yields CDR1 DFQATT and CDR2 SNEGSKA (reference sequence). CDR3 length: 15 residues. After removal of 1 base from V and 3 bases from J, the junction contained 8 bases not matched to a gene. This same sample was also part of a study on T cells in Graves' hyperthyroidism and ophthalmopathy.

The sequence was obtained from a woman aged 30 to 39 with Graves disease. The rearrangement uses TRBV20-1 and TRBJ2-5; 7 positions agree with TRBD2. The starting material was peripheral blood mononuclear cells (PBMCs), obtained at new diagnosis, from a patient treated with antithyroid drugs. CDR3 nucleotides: TGCAGTGCTAGAGTAGTAGCGGGTAACAAAGAGACCCAGTACTTC. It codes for CSARVVAGNKETQYF.